These T cell receptor beta chains were read from a single sample in a study of blood T cell repertoires in COVID-19. The table came from immunoSEQ multiplex PCR; TCRdb's copy has only in-frame clones and leaves some out. This sample has just under 250,000 clones, with around nine tenths found just once. Material for sequencing was PBMCs or T cells enriched from blood (not recorded which). These receptors all come from a woman younger than 45 who had recovered from COVID-19. Both conserved end residues are trimmed from each CDR3. Fields, in order: V gene, CDR3 protein.

v_gene: TRBV5-6
CDR3aa: ASSVIAGVGYNEQF

v_gene: TRBV15
CDR3aa: ATSRAGGAYEQY

v_gene: TRBV6-1
CDR3aa: ASSEQGNSPLH

v_gene: TRBV6-2/TRBV6-3
CDR3aa: ASSYLSGRHYEQY

v_gene: TRBV30
CDR3aa: AWSPGGQIEAF

v_gene: TRBV28
CDR3aa: ASTGTGEGYT

v_gene: TRBV7-2
CDR3aa: ASRRTGNSPLH

v_gene: TRBV7-6
CDR3aa: ASSLDTGGNSGNTIY

v_gene: TRBV5-1
CDR3aa: ASSLAGDLVEKLF

v_gene: TRBV11-2
CDR3aa: ASSLDGLANYNEQF

v_gene: TRBV19
CDR3aa: ASSLYTEAF

v_gene: TRBV10-2
CDR3aa: ASSGKPGTSTDTQY

v_gene: TRBV2
CDR3aa: ASSDMQGRDTIY

v_gene: TRBV28
CDR3aa: ASSLGQGQGEKLF

v_gene: TRBV28
CDR3aa: ASSFVLTKNIQY

v_gene: TRBV10-1
CDR3aa: ASRGTGFDYEQY

v_gene: TRBV28
CDR3aa: ASGERELGNEQF

v_gene: TRBV7-8
CDR3aa: ASSLVRVWTGASTYEQY

v_gene: TRBV6-1
CDR3aa: ASSDPGGPNTGELF

v_gene: TRBV18
CDR3aa: ASSPAGSLSYEQY

v_gene: TRBV5-1
CDR3aa: ASRRTSGRVDEQF

v_gene: TRBV6-5
CDR3aa: ASHLGEGYSPLH

v_gene: TRBV24-1
CDR3aa: ATSDRTSGEINQPQH

v_gene: TRBV28
CDR3aa: ASSLKLAGATDTQY

v_gene: TRBV18
CDR3aa: ASSPQDRDNSPLH